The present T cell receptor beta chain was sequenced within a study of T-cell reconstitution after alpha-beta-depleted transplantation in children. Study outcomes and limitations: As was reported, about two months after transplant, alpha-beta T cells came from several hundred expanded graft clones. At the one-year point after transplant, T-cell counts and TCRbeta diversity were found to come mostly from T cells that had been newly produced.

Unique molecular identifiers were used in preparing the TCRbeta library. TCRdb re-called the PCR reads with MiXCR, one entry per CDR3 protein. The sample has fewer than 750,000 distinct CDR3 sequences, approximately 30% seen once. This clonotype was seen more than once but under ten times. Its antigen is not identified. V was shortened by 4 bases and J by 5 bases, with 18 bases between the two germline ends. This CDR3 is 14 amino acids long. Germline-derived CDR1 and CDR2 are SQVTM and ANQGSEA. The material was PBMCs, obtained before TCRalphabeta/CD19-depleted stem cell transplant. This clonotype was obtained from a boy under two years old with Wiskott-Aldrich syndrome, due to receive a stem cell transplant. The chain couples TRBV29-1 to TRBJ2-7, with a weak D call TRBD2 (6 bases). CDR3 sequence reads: CSVGAGRDIDEQYF. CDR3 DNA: TGCAGCGTTGGGGCGGGACGGGATATCGACGAGCAGTACTTC.